These 12 T cell receptor beta chains share one sample of origin, sequenced in a study of patients and donors after allogeneic stem cell transplantation. TCRdb passed the RT-PCR reads through MiXCR, listing each CDR3 protein once. The table has about 40,000 distinct CDR3 sequences, roughly 30% seen once; the top ten hold less than 80%. Sample: blood, either unsorted or a sorted T cell fraction (not recorded which). The origin of the receptors is a human donor who was either an allogeneic HSCT recipient or a stem cell or donor lymphocyte infusion donor (not recorded which). It is not recorded whose cells these are; they may come from a transplant donor.

This clonotype was counted only a few times. The chain has TRBV18 and TRBJ1-2; D gene unclear. Germline V CDR1 and CDR2: KGHSH, LQKENI. This CDR3 is built from 13 residues. V lost 2 bases and J 7 bases, leaving 11 bases between the germline ends. The CDR3 DNA reads TGTGCCAGCTCACCAGACGCAGACCTTGGCTACACCTTC. Protein: CASSPDADLGYTF.

The chain recombines TRBV18 with TRBJ2-7, with 7 bases matching TRBD1. V shed 0 bases, J shed 4 bases, and the junction held 3 bases outside the gene matches. This CDR3 is built from 14 residues. The germline V gene has CDR1 KGHSH and CDR2 LQKENI. CDR3: CASSPPTGTYEQYF. DNA for the CDR3: TGTGCCAGCTCACCACCGACAGGGACATACGAGCAGTACTTC.

The genes are TRBV18 and TRBJ2-3; the D call may be TRBD1 or TRBD2 (5 bases each). Per the germline V gene, CDR1 is KGHSH and CDR2 is LQKENI. V was cut by 4 bases and J by 2 bases, with 7 bases left in between. The length of the CDR3 is 13 residues. CDR3 sequence (DNA): TGTGCCAGCTCACGGGGGTTCACAGATACGCAGTATTTT. Its protein is CASSRGFTDTQYF.

V is TRBV4-1 and J is TRBJ2-1; TRBD2 matches 11 bases. From germline, CDR1 is MGHRA and CDR2 YSYEKL. CDR3 length: 19 amino acids. Trimming took 0 bases from V and 1 from J; bases not matched to a gene: 8. CDR3 region: CASSQEPPGLAGSYNEQFF. CDR3 bases: TGCGCCAGCAGCCAAGAGCCCCCCGGACTAGCGGGTTCCTACAATGAGCAGTTCTTC.

This chain connects TRBV5-1 to TRBJ2-7; 7 bases line up with TRBD2. This CDR3 contains 14 residues. Per germline, CDR1 SGHRS and CDR2 YFSETQ. After removal of 3 bases from V and 2 bases from J, the junction contained 5 bases not matched to a gene. CDR3 bases: TGCGCCAGCAGCTGGAGCGGGGATACCTACGAGCAGTACTTC. Translating it yields CASSWSGDTYEQYF.

The rearrangement uses TRBV6-5 and TRBJ2-2, with D uncertain. V was clipped by 0 bases and J by 10 bases, with 6 bases between them. The CDR3 is 12 amino acids. The V gene's germline CDR1 is MNHEY and CDR2 SVGAGI. CDR3 in amino acids: CASSYSNLELFF. CDR3 coding DNA: TGTGCCAGCAGTTACTCGAATTTGGAGCTGTTTTTT.

In nucleotides, the CDR3 is TGTGCCAGCAGTTACCGGGACAGCTCGGGGCCGGGGACCCTCCACTTT. Translation gives CASSYRDSSGPGTLHF. The genes are TRBV6-5 and TRBJ1-6; 7 bases align to TRBD1. The length of the CDR3 is 16 residues. Germline V CDR1 and CDR2: MNHEY, SVGAGI. V lost 2 bases, J lost 14 bases, and 15 bases stayed unmatched.

The table lists this clonotype with a few counts. The genes are TRBV29-1 and TRBJ1-1; D might be TRBD1 (5 bases). The CDR3 is 16 residues long. Between the trimmed V and J ends, which lost 4 bases and 5 bases, there was a span of 23 bases. Germline V gene data show CDR1 as SQVTM and CDR2 as ANQGSEA. CDR3 sequence reads: CSVVRAGTVWGTEAFF. The CDR3 DNA is TGCAGCGTTGTCCGTGCTGGGACGGTATGGGGGACTGAAGCTTTCTTT.

This clonotype came up a few times. The V gene is TRBV4-3, the J gene TRBJ2-7; maybe TRBD1 (6 bases). The V end lost 7 bases, the J end lost 2 bases, and 21 bases lay between the germline ends. There are 16 residues in the CDR3. The germline V gene has CDR1 LGHNA and CDR2 YSLEER. The CDR3, as DNA: TGCGCCAGCACCCCAGACAGGACGGAGAGAACCTACGAGCAGTACTTC. It translates to CASTPDRTERTYEQYF.

The sample holds a few counts of this clonotype. CDR3 residues: CASSRANGYTF. CDR3 nucleotide sequence: TGTGCCAGCAGTAGGGCTAATGGCTACACCTTC. V usage is TRBV6-6 and J usage is TRBJ1-2; no clear D gene. This CDR3 is 11 amino acids long. The germline CDR1 and CDR2 sequences are MNHNY and SVGAGI (reference sequence). With 5 bases removed from V and 6 bases from J, the gap between germline ends came to 7 bases.

The chain joins TRBV20-1 to TRBJ1-5; the D is unclear. V was shortened by 7 bases and J by 0 bases, with 7 bases between the two germline ends. CDR1 and CDR2 from the germline V gene are DFQATT and SNEGSKA (reference sequence). The CDR3 is 12 amino acids. DNA for the CDR3: TGCAGTGTGAGGGCTAGCAATCAGCCCCAGCATTTT. It is translated as CSVRASNQPQHF.

This clonotype was detected a few times. The chain has TRBV9 and TRBJ2-3, with a tentative D call TRBD2 (5 bases). Germline V gives CDR1 SGDLS, CDR2 YYNGEE. V shed 4 bases and J shed 8 bases, with 8 bases lying between them. This CDR3 region has 11 residues. Here the CDR3 reads CASSTEGTQYF. The CDR3 DNA reads as TGTGCCAGCAGCACCGAGGGTACGCAGTATTTT.